Included here is one TCR beta chain sequence, with context. Its specificity is not known. These data belong to a study of response to subunit inactivated influenza vaccine. Study conclusions and caveats: Seasonal influenza vaccination, on each occasion, was suggested by the authors to recruit few new T cells.

The V and J ends lost 4 bases and 4 bases respectively, with 5 bases between them. Germline V gene sequence: CDR1 SGHDT, CDR2 YYEEEE. The CDR3 runs 12 residues. TCRdb called the RT-PCR reads again in MiXCR, with one record for every CDR3 protein. The data show about 570,000 distinct CDR3 sequences, approximately 12% seen once. The source is a man in his fifties or sixties who received an inactivated influenza vaccine. This specimen consisted of PBMCs from blood, obtained on the day of vaccination. The gene calls are TRBV5-6 and TRBJ2-2; D is ambiguous. CDR3 sequence: CASSRFTGELFF. CDR3 nucleotide sequence: TGTGCCAGCAGCCGATTCACCGGGGAGCTGTTTTTT.